This T cell receptor beta chain was documented in a study of control samples from healthy donors and cancer patients. This clone has only one observation. The ends were cut back, 1 base at V and 6 bases at J, with 4 bases in the middle. Germline CDR1 is LNHDA and CDR2 is SQIVND (reference sequence). CDR3 length: 12 amino acids. Some clones are missing from TCRdb's copy, which holds only in-frame ones; the method was immunoSEQ multiplex PCR. In the table there are 75,000 to 100,000 clones, around 80% of which are singletons. The chain employs TRBV19 and TRBJ1-5; D gene ambiguous. The receptor's source is a man aged 55-75 years in good health. The sample comprised blood. CDR3 nucleotides: TGTGCCAGTAGTATAGGAACTCAGCCCCAGCATTTT. Protein product: CASSIGTQPQHF.